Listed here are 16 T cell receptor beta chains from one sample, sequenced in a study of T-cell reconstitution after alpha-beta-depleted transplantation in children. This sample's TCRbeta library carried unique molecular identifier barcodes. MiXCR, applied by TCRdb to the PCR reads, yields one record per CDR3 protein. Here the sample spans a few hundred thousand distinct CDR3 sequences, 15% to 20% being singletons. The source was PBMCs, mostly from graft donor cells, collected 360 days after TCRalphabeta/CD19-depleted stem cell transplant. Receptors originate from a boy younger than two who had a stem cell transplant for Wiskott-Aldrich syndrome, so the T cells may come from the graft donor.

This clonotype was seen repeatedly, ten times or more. The CDR3 nucleotides read TGCGCCAGCAGTGAGTTTGGGTCCGAGCAGTACTTC. It is translated as CASSEFGSEQYF. This rearrangement joins TRBV10-2 to TRBJ2-7; D uncertain. This CDR3 is built from 12 residues. Germline lookup yields CDR1 WSHSY and CDR2 SAAADI. V lost 1 base and J lost 6, with 7 bases in between.

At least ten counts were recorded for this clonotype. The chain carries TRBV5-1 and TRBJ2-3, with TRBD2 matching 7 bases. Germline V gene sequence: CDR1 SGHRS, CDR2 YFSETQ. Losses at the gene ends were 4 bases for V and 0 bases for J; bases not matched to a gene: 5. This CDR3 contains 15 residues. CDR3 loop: CASSGPGLSTDTQYF. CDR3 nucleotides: TGCGCCAGCAGCGGGCCGGGACTAAGCACAGATACGCAGTATTTT.

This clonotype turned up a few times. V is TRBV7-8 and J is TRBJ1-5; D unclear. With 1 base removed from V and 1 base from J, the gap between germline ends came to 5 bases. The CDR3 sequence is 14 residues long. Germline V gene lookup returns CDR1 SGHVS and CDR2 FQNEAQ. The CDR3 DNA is TGTGCCAGCAGCTTAGACGAGAGCAATCAGCCCCAGCATTTT. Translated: CASSLDESNQPQHF.

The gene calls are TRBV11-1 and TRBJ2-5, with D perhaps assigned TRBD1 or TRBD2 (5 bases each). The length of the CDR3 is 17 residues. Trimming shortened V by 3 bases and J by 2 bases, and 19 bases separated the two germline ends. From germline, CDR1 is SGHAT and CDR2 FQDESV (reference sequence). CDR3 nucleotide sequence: TGTGCCAGCAGCTTTTCTATCTCCCGGGACCATCAAGAGACCCAGTACTTC. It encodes CASSFSISRDHQETQYF. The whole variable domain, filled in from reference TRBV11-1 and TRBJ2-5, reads EAEVAQSPRYKITEKSQAVAFWCDPISGHATLYWYRQILGQGPELLVQFQDESVVDDSQLPKDRFSAERLKGVDSTLKIQPAELGDSAMYLCASSFSISRDHQETQYFGPGTRLLVL.

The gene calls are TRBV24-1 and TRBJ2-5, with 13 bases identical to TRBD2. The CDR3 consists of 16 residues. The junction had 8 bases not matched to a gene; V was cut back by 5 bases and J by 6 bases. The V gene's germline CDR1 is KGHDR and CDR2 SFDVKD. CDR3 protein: CATSGTSGSDSQTQYF. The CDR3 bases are TGTGCCACCAGTGGGACTAGCGGGAGTGATTCGCAGACCCAGTACTTC.

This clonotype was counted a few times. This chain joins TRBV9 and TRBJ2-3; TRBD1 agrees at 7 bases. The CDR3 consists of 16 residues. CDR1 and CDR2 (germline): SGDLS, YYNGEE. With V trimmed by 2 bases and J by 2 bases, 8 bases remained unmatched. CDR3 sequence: CASSVEGDSLTDTQYF. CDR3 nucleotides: TGTGCCAGCAGCGTCGAAGGGGACAGTCTCACAGATACGCAGTATTTT.

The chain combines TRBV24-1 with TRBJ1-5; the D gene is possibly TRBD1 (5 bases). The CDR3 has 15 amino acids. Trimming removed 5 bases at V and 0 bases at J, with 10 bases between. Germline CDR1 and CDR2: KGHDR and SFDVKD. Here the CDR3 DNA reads TGTGCCACCAGTGCGTCGACAGATAGCAATCAGCCCCAGCATTTT. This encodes CATSASTDSNQPQHF.

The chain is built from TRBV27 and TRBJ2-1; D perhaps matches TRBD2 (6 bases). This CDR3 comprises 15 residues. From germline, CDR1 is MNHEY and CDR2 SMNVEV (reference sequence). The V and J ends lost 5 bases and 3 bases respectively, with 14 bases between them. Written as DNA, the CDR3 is TGTGCCAGCAGTACGACGGCGGGGTACTACAATGAGCAGTTCTTC. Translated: CASSTTAGYYNEQFF.

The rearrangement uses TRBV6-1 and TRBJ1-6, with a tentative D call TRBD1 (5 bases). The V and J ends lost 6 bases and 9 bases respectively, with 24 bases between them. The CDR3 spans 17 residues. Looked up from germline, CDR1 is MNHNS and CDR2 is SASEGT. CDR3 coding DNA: TGTGCCAGCAGACCCCGGTCTTGGGGGGGATTATTTTCACCCCTCCACTTT. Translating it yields CASRPRSWGGLFSPLHF.

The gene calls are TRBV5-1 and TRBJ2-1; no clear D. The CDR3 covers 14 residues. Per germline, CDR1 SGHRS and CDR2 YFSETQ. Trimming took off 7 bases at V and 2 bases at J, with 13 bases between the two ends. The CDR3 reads CASREGSPYNEQFF. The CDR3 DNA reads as TGCGCCAGCCGCGAAGGAAGCCCCTACAATGAGCAGTTCTTC.

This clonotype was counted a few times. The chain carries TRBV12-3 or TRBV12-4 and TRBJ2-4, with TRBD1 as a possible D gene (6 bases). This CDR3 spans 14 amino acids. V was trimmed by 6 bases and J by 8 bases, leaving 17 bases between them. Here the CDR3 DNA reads TGTGCCAGCAGCGCATACAGGGATCAAGACATTCAGTACTTC. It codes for CASSAYRDQDIQYF.

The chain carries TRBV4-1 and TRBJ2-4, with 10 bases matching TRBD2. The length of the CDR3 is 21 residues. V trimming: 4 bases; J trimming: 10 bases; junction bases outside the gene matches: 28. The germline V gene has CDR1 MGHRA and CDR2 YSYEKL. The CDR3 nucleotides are TGCGCCAGCAGCCTTTTCGCCGGCGGGACTAGCGAAAGACTTAGCCGGAATATTCAGTACTTC. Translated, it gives CASSLFAGGTSERLSRNIQYF.

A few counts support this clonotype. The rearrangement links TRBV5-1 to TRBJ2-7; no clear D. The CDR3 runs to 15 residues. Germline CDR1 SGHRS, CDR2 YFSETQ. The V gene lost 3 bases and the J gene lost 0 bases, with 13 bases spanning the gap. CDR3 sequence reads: CASSYRSQSSYEQYF. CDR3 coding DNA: TGCGCCAGCAGCTACCGGAGCCAAAGCTCCTACGAGCAGTACTTC.

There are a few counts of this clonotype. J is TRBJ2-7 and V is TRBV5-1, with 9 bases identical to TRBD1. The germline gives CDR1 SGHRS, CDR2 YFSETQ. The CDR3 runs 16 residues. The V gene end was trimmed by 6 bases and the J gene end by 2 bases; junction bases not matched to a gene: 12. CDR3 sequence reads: CASKAASGTGTYEQYF. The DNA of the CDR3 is TGCGCCAGCAAGGCCGCTTCCGGGACAGGGACCTACGAGCAGTACTTC. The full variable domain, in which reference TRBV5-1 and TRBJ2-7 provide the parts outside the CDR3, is KAGVTQTPRYLIKTRGQQVTLSCSPISGHRSVSWYQQTPGQGLQFLFEYFSETQRNKGNFPGRFSGRQFSNSRSEMNVSTLELGDSALYLCASKAASGTGTYEQYFGPGTRLTVT.

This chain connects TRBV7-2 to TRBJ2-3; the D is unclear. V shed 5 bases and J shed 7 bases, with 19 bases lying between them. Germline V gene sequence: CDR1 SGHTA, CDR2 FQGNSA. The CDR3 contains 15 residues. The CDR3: CASSPALLQSHTQYF. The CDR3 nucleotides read TGTGCCAGCAGCCCGGCCCTCCTGCAATCGCATACGCAGTATTTT.

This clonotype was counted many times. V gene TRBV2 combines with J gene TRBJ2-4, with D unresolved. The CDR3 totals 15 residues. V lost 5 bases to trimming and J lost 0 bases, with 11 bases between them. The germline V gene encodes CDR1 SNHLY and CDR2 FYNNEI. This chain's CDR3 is CASSRGYSAKNIQYF. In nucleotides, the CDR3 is TGTGCCAGCAGTCGAGGTTATTCAGCCAAAAACATTCAGTACTTC.